This entry lists 30 T cell receptor beta chains sequenced from one sample in a study of molecular identifiers for immune sequencing clone quantification. MiXCR, applied by TCRdb to the PCR reads, yields one record per CDR3 protein. The sample lists some 320,000 distinct CDR3 sequences, roughly a quarter occurring once. The sequenced material came from naive CD8+ T cells from blood, with Jurkat cell RNA spiked in. Documented subset: FACS-sorted CD8+CD4-CCR7+CD45RA+ naive T cells. The source is a human donor in good health. Some libraries in this study had Jurkat cell RNA spiked in.

Here the CDR3 reads CASGQGYNTEAFF. DNA of the CDR3: TGTGCCAGCGGACAGGGATATAACACTGAAGCTTTCTTT. The J gene is TRBJ1-1, the V gene TRBV12-3 or TRBV12-4; 8 bases agree with TRBD1. With V trimmed by 8 bases and J by 2 bases, 4 bases remained unmatched. This CDR3 has 13 amino acids.

The chain recombines TRBV2 with TRBJ1-1; unclear D gene. Trimming took off 3 bases at V and 5 bases at J, with 10 bases between the two ends. This CDR3 contains 13 residues. In germline, CDR1 is SNHLY, CDR2 FYNNEI. Written as DNA, the CDR3 is TGTGCCAGCAGTGAGGGGAGTCGGACTGAAGCTTTCTTT. Translation: CASSEGSRTEAFF.

Only a few counts were recorded for this clonotype. The chain couples TRBV7-6 to TRBJ2-2, with a tentative D call TRBD1 (5 bases). V was clipped by 3 bases and J by 10 bases, with 9 bases between them. Germline values: CDR1 SGHVS, CDR2 FNYEAQ. The CDR3 covers 12 residues. CDR3 in amino acids: CASSFMTEELFF. CDR3 in DNA: TGTGCCAGCAGCTTCATGACAGAGGAGCTGTTTTTT.

A few counts support this clonotype. V and J are TRBV4-1 and TRBJ2-1, with 7 nucleotides matching TRBD1. The CDR3 runs to 14 residues. J lost 4 bases, V lost 2 bases, and 2 bases had no gene match. Germline V gene lookup returns CDR1 MGHRA and CDR2 YSYEKL. For the CDR3, the DNA is TGCGCCAGCAGCCAATGGGACAGATACAATGAGCAGTTCTTC. Its translation: CASSQWDRYNEQFF.

This clonotype showed up just a few times. The chain combines TRBV20-1 with TRBJ2-3, with TRBD2 matching 9 bases. V gave up 1 base and J gave up 0 bases; unmatched junction bases: 2. The CDR3 length is 15 residues. In germline, CDR1 is DFQATT, CDR2 SNEGSKA (reference sequence). The CDR3 DNA is TGCAGTGCTAGAGGACTAGCGGCCAGCACAGATACGCAGTATTTT. Its protein product is CSARGLAASTDTQYF.

In the case of this clonotype: A much larger clone differs from this one at a single base, so this may be a read error. The V and J genes are TRBV7-4 and TRBJ2-1; 9 bases agree with TRBD2. Germline V gene data show CDR1 as SGHVT and CDR2 as SQSDAQ. The CDR3 length is 16 residues. CDR3 nucleotide sequence: TGTGCCAGCGGCTTAGGTTTGGGACTAGCCGCCAATGAGCAGTTCTTC. Translation gives CASGLGLGLAANEQFF.

As for this clonotype: A much larger clone lies one base from this, so it may be a read error. Without the conserved terminal phenylalanine or tryptophan, this CDR3 likely stems from a read error. The rearrangement uses TRBV2 and TRBJ1-1; D unresolved. The germline V gene has CDR1 SNHLY and CDR2 FYNNEI. With 6 bases removed from V and 3 bases from J, the gap between germline ends came to 23 bases. The CDR3 is 17 amino acids. For the CDR3, the DNA is TGTGCCAGCAGAGGGCCGGGCAGTGGGATAATTCACACTGAAGCTTTCTTA. This codes for CASRGPGSGIIHTEAFL.

The CDR3 protein is CASSVVGNPQETQYF. Here the CDR3 DNA reads TGTGCCAGCAGCGTCGTCGGAAACCCTCAAGAGACCCAGTACTTC. The J gene is TRBJ2-5, the V gene TRBV9, with no clear D. The CDR3 runs to 15 residues. Germline assignment: CDR1 SGDLS and CDR2 YYNGEE. V shed 2 bases and J shed 2 bases, with 13 bases lying between them. The full variable domain, with the rest looked up from reference TRBV9 and TRBJ2-5, is DSGVTQTPKHLITATGQRVTLRCSPRSGDLSVYWYQQSLDQGLQFLIQYYNGEERAKGNILERFSAQQFPDLHSELNLSSLELGDSALYFCASSVVGNPQETQYFGPGTRLLVL.

This clonotype was recorded a few times. The chain links TRBV4-1 to TRBJ1-5, with 7 bases fitting TRBD1. Germline CDR1 reads MGHRA; CDR2 reads YSYEKL. Trimming at V came to 0 bases and at J to 1 base, leaving 6 bases not matched to a gene. There are 17 residues in the CDR3. CDR3 region: CASSQDRTGLSNQPQHF. The CDR3 DNA reads as TGCGCCAGCAGCCAAGATCGGACAGGCCTGAGCAATCAGCCCCAGCATTTT.

About this clonotype itself: It may be a read error: a sequence one base away is much more abundant. The chain couples TRBV6-1 to TRBJ1-6; TRBD1 matches at 8 bases. V lost 2 bases and J lost 15; bases outside the gene matches: 6. This CDR3 is 13 amino acids long. Germline assignment: CDR1 MNHNS and CDR2 SASEGT. This CDR3 is CASSELRGQRLHF. CDR3 coding DNA: TGTGCCAGCAGTGAACTCAGGGGGCAACGCCTCCACTTT.

In regard to this clonotype: This clone may be a read error of a much larger clone one base away. This chain connects TRBV12-3 or TRBV12-4 to TRBJ2-1; 9 bases line up with TRBD1. The length of the CDR3 is 19 residues. The CDR3: CASSLRDRVIIGSCNEQFF. The CDR3 DNA reads TGTGCCAGCAGTCTCCGGGACAGGGTGATAATAGGATCCTGCAATGAGCAGTTCTTC.

This clonotype was seen repeatedly, ten times or more. The gene calls are TRBV7-9 and TRBJ2-3, with D uncertain. CDR3 length: 13 amino acids. V dropped 5 bases and J dropped 8 bases, with 14 bases sitting between them. The V gene's germline CDR1 is SEHNR and CDR2 FQNEAQ (reference sequence). The CDR3 region is CASSPPASSTQYF. CDR3 coding DNA: TGTGCCAGCAGCCCCCCTGCTAGTAGTACGCAGTATTTT.

The table lists this clonotype with many counts. The chain carries TRBV7-3 and TRBJ2-5; a weak D match, TRBD2 (5 bases). Germline V lookup: CDR1 SGHTA, CDR2 FQGTGA. The germline V and J ends were trimmed by 6 bases and 3 bases, with 11 bases remaining between them. This CDR3 region has 13 residues. The CDR3 sequence: CASSLDGEETQYF. As DNA, the CDR3 is TGTGCCAGCAGTCTCGACGGGGAAGAGACCCAGTACTTC.

This clonotype turned up a few times. The chain employs TRBV12-3 or TRBV12-4 and TRBJ2-7, with D possibly being TRBD1 (5 bases). The germline V and J ends were trimmed by 5 bases and 4 bases, with 15 bases remaining between them. The CDR3 is made up of 14 amino acids. The CDR3 region is CASSPYGAPYEQYF. The CDR3 DNA reads TGTGCCAGCAGTCCCTATGGGGCTCCGTACGAGCAGTACTTC.

The sample holds many counts of this clonotype. The chain couples TRBV5-1 to TRBJ2-5, with 7 bases that match TRBD2. V trimming: 2 bases; J trimming: 1 base; junction bases outside the gene matches: 5. CDR3 size: 15 residues. CDR1 and CDR2 from the germline V gene are SGHRS and YFSETQ. CDR3 in amino acids: CASSFWGRVQETQYF. For the CDR3, the DNA is TGCGCCAGCAGCTTCTGGGGGAGGGTCCAAGAGACCCAGTACTTC.

There are many counts of this clonotype. The V and J genes are TRBV28 and TRBJ2-5; D ambiguous. The CDR3 spans 14 residues. V was pared by 2 bases and J by 5 bases, with 12 bases between. Germline V gives CDR1 MDHEN, CDR2 SYDVKM. The CDR3 reads CASSLLGPGETQYF. The CDR3, as DNA: TGTGCCAGCAGTTTACTGGGCCCTGGGGAGACCCAGTACTTC.

This clonotype appeared many times. This chain joins TRBV5-6 and TRBJ1-1; the D gene is possibly TRBD1 (6 bases). V lost 6 bases and J 4 bases, leaving 19 bases between the germline ends. The V gene's germline CDR1 is SGHDT and CDR2 YYEEEE. This CDR3 is 15 amino acids long. The CDR3 DNA reads as TGTGCCAGCACCCAAGGGGGGCACGGAGTCACTGAAGCTTTCTTT. Translating it yields CASTQGGHGVTEAFF.

This clonotype showed up many times. This chain uses TRBV4-3 with TRBJ2-7; unclear D gene. This CDR3 region has 16 residues. V lost 4 bases, J lost 1 base, and 17 bases lay in between. The germline V gene encodes CDR1 LGHNA and CDR2 YSLEER. The CDR3 loop is CASSPAGLTGSYEQYF. The CDR3 DNA follows: TGCGCCAGCAGCCCTGCCGGGCTAACCGGGTCCTACGAGCAGTACTTC.

This clonotype was observed a few times. CDR3 sequence reads: CASSPWAVLAKNIQYF. The CDR3, as DNA: TGTGCCAGCAGCCCCTGGGCAGTCCTAGCCAAAAACATTCAGTACTTC. The V gene is TRBV27, the J gene TRBJ2-4, with D unclear. Trimming took off 6 bases at V and 0 bases at J, with 15 bases between the two ends. The CDR3 has 16 amino acids. Germline V gene lookup returns CDR1 MNHEY and CDR2 SMNVEV (reference sequence).

Worth noting for this clonotype: A much larger clone lies one base from this, so it may be a read error. This chain links TRBV14 with TRBJ1-2; D gene uncertain. The CDR3 covers 12 residues. Germline CDR1 SGHDN, CDR2 FVKESK. This CDR3 reads CASRQGDSGYTF. The CDR3 coding sequence is TGTGCCAGCCGCCAAGGAGACTCCGGCTACACCTTC. The full variable domain, with the rest looked up from reference TRBV14 and TRBJ1-2, is EAGVTQFPSHSVIEKGQTVTLRCDPISGHDNLYWYRRVMGKEIKFLLHFVKESKQDESGMPNNRFLAERTGGTYSTLKVQPAELEDSGVYFCASRQGDSGYTFGSGTRLTVV.

In the case of this clonotype: A much larger clonotype is one base distant, so this may be a read error. The chain uses TRBV29-1 and TRBJ2-3; D possibly corresponds to TRBD1 (6 bases). Germline values: CDR1 SQVTM, CDR2 ANQGSEA. The CDR3 is 13 residues long. The CDR3 region is CSVEGAPTGTQYF. The DNA of the CDR3 is TGCAGCGTTGAGGGGGCCCCCACAGGTACGCAGTATTTT.

Points on this clonotype: This likely comes from a read error, as the CDR3 has no conserved phenylalanine or tryptophan at its end. The chain recombines TRBV20-1 with TRBJ2-7; 11 positions match TRBD2. The germline V gene encodes CDR1 DFQATT and CDR2 SNEGSKA (reference sequence). The V gene end was trimmed by 0 bases and the J gene end by 1 base; junction bases not matched to a gene: 8. The CDR3 runs to 17 residues. CDR3 sequence: CSARDSIGTSGSYEQYL. CDR3 sequence (DNA): TGCAGTGCTAGAGATTCAATAGGGACTAGCGGTTCCTACGAGCAGTACCTC.

This clonotype was found many times. The rearrangement joins TRBV7-9 to TRBJ1-2; TRBD1 matches at 11 bases. With 6 bases clipped from V and 7 bases from J, the junction kept 4 bases outside the gene matches. Germline CDR1 reads SEHNR; CDR2 reads FQNEAQ (reference sequence). This CDR3 contains 13 residues. The CDR3 coding sequence is TGTGCCAGCAGTGGACAGGGGGCGCGTGGCTACACCTTC. This translates into CASSGQGARGYTF. Full variable domain (remainder filled in from reference TRBV7-9 and TRBJ1-2): DTGVSQNPRHKITKRGQNVTFRCDPISEHNRLYWYRQTLGQGPEFLTYFQNEAQLEKSRLLSDRFSAERPKGSFSTLEIQRTEQGDSAMYLCASSGQGARGYTFGSGTRLTVV.

This clonotype was observed many times. CDR3 coding DNA: TGTGCCAGCAGTCATGACAGTGCTAGCACAGATACGCAGTATTTT. Translation: CASSHDSASTDTQYF. The J gene is TRBJ2-3, the V gene TRBV7-9, with a weak D call TRBD1 (5 bases). Germline V gives CDR1 SEHNR, CDR2 FQNEAQ (reference sequence). V gave up 6 bases and J gave up 0 bases, with 13 bases separating them. This CDR3 has 15 amino acids.

This clonotype was recorded a few times. This rearrangement joins TRBV18 to TRBJ2-7; 11 bases are a match to TRBD2. The CDR3 covers 15 residues. The germline V gene has CDR1 KGHSH and CDR2 LQKENI. V lost 3 bases to trimming and J lost 4 bases; unmatched junction nucleotides: 5. Here the CDR3 DNA reads TGTGCCAGCTCACCCACTAGCGGGAGAAGGTACGAGCAGTACTTC. Amino acid sequence: CASSPTSGRRYEQYF.

The chain has TRBV19 and TRBJ1-1, with D unclear. Germline CDR1 LNHDA, CDR2 SQIVND (reference sequence). V was cut by 5 bases and J by 6 bases, with 10 bases left in between. The CDR3 length is 12 residues. The CDR3 loop is CASSARVAEAFF. The CDR3 DNA reads TGTGCCAGTAGTGCCCGGGTGGCTGAAGCTTTCTTT.

This clonotype occurred many times. V is TRBV4-2 and J is TRBJ2-3, with no clear D. This CDR3 has 14 residues. Trimming shortened V by 0 bases and J by 6 bases, and 10 bases separated the two germline ends. CDR1 and CDR2 from the germline V gene are LGHNA and YNFKEQ. This chain's CDR3 is CASSQDLGPDTQYF. Here the CDR3 DNA reads TGTGCCAGCAGCCAAGATCTAGGACCGGATACGCAGTATTTT.

In its sample, this clonotype was seen a few times. This CDR3 is CASSGVMEAGYGYTF. The DNA of the CDR3 is TGCGCCAGCAGTGGGGTAATGGAGGCGGGCTATGGCTACACCTTC. The chain joins TRBV10-2 to TRBJ1-2; D remains ambiguous. Trimming shortened V by 4 bases and J by 4 bases, and 16 bases separated the two germline ends. Germline CDR1 is WSHSY and CDR2 is SAAADI. The length of the CDR3 is 15 residues.

This clonotype was counted ten times or more. The CDR3 sequence is CASSFTFIAETQYF. The CDR3 bases are TGTGCCAGCAGTTTCACGTTTATCGCAGAGACCCAGTACTTC. The gene calls are TRBV28 and TRBJ2-5; D is ambiguous. This CDR3 is 14 amino acids long. CDR1 MDHEN and CDR2 SYDVKM come from the germline V gene. Trimming shortened V by 3 bases and J by 4 bases, and 12 bases separated the two germline ends.

This clonotype appeared many times. The chain employs TRBV12-3 or TRBV12-4 and TRBJ1-1; D is unresolved. Trimming took 5 bases from V and 2 from J, leaving 12 bases between them. The CDR3 consists of 14 residues. The CDR3 loop reads CASSPSGFNTEAFF. The CDR3 nucleotides read TGTGCCAGCAGTCCGTCCGGGTTCAACACTGAAGCTTTCTTT.